The 20 T cell receptor beta chains given below trace back to one sample, sequenced in a study of graft-versus-host responses after intestinal transplantation. Their specific antigens are unknown. The repertoire was sequenced with immunoSEQ multiplex PCR; TCRdb's copy has only in-frame clones and lacks some. The table includes about 50,000 clones, about nine tenths detected once. Sample: unstimulated CD4+ T cells sorted from spleen or lymph node cells, taken before transplant. The receptors were sampled from a human donor who was the organ donor for an intestinal transplant.

The gene calls are TRBV9 and TRBJ2-3; D perhaps matches TRBD1 (5 bases). Trimming removed 0 bases from V and 2 bases from J, with 10 bases in between. Germline V gives CDR1 SGDLS, CDR2 YYNGEE. CDR3 length: 15 amino acids. The CDR3 here is CASSVEGPFTDTQYF. The CDR3 nucleotides are TGTGCCAGCAGCGTAGAGGGGCCCTTCACAGATACGCAGTATTTT.

This clone has just one count. This CDR3 is CASRTGKGDTEAFF. The CDR3 DNA reads TGTGCCAGCAGGACAGGGAAAGGAGACACTGAAGCTTTCTTT. This chain connects TRBV28 to TRBJ1-1; TRBD1 agrees at 7 bases. V shed 6 bases and J 3 bases; nucleotides not matched to a gene: 7. The CDR3 length is 14 residues. Germline values: CDR1 MDHEN, CDR2 SYDVKM.

The chain has TRBV7-2 and TRBJ2-3; unclear D gene. The germline V and J ends were trimmed by 7 bases and 10 bases, with 30 bases remaining between them. The CDR3 spans 17 residues. Per the germline V gene, CDR1 is SGHTA and CDR2 is FQGNSA. The DNA of the CDR3 is TGTGCCAGCACCCCTAGGCCCAGCTCGACCCTCTTCCTCGCGCAGTATTTT. Its protein product is CASTPRPSSTLFLAQYF.

The V call is TRBV25-1, the J call TRBJ1-1; D is perhaps TRBD1 (6 bases). The CDR3 is 17 amino acids. Germline CDR1 is MGHDK and CDR2 is SYGVNS. Trimming shortened V by 11 bases and J by 4 bases, and 29 bases separated the two germline ends. For the CDR3, the DNA is TGTGCCTCACCTCAGCCACGGGAGGGGGTCGGTGGCACTGAAGCTTTCTTT. It translates to CASPQPREGVGGTEAFF. Combining the CDR3 with reference TRBV25-1 and TRBJ1-1 gives the whole variable domain EADIYQTPRYLVIGTGKKITLECSQTMGHDKMYWYQQDPGMELHLIHYSYGVNSTEKGDLSSESTVSRIRTEHFPLTLESARPSHTSQYLCASPQPREGVGGTEAFFGQGTRLTVV.

The chain links TRBV28 to TRBJ2-1, with TRBD2 matching 10 bases. This CDR3 is 16 amino acids long. Looked up from germline, CDR1 is MDHEN and CDR2 is SYDVKM. The ends lost 4 bases at V and 12 bases at J; junction bases unmatched: 15. The CDR3 protein is CASSWASGSVVFGQFF. CDR3 DNA: TGTGCCAGCAGTTGGGCTAGCGGGAGTGTGGTGTTCGGGCAGTTCTTC.

This clone has only one observation. The rearrangement uses TRBV6-6 and TRBJ2-7; 11 nucleotides line up with TRBD2. The CDR3 loop spans 14 amino acids. The germline CDR1 and CDR2 sequences are MNHNY and SVGAGI (reference sequence). The junction had 4 bases not matched to a gene; V was cut back by 5 bases and J by 4 bases. The CDR3 region has the DNA TGTGCCAGCAGTACTAGCGGGAGTCTGTACGAGCAGTACTTC. Its translation: CASSTSGSLYEQYF.

The V call is TRBV28, the J call TRBJ1-2; 9 positions match TRBD1. The CDR3 contains 16 residues. Looked up from germline, CDR1 is MDHEN and CDR2 is SYDVKM. Trimming took 2 bases from V and 1 from J; bases not matched to a gene: 5. CDR3 nucleotides: TGTGCCAGCAGTTTACCTTCGACAGGGGGTAACTATGGCTACACCTTC. Its protein product is CASSLPSTGGNYGYTF.

V usage is TRBV5-1 and J usage is TRBJ2-7; 9 bases match TRBD1. V was clipped by 0 bases and J by 2 bases; unmatched bases: 6. The CDR3 runs to 16 residues. CDR1 is SGHRS, CDR2 YFSETQ, per germline. In nucleotides, the CDR3 is TGCGCCAGCAGCTTGGCCCTGGGACAGGGAACCTACGAGCAGTACTTC. It translates to CASSLALGQGTYEQYF. The whole variable domain, remainder taken from reference TRBV5-1 and TRBJ2-7, is KAGVTQTPRYLIKTRGQQVTLSCSPISGHRSVSWYQQTPGQGLQFLFEYFSETQRNKGNFPGRFSGRQFSNSRSEMNVSTLELGDSALYLCASSLALGQGTYEQYFGPGTRLTVT.

The DNA of the CDR3 is TGTGCCAGCAACGGGGCATCTGGAAACACCATATATTTT. It is translated as CASNGASGNTIYF. The chain combines TRBV6-1 with TRBJ1-3; weak D call: TRBD1 (5 bases). Germline V gives CDR1 MNHNS, CDR2 SASEGT. V was cut by 7 bases and J by 1 base, with 8 bases left in between. The CDR3 extends over 13 amino acids.

This clone turned up a few times. This chain joins TRBV11-2 and TRBJ2-3; TRBD2 aligns across 12 bases. Germline CDR1 and CDR2: SGHAT and FQNNGV. With V trimmed by 4 bases and J by 1 base, 6 bases remained unmatched. The CDR3 length is 17 residues. This CDR3 reads CASSSARLAGGTDTQYF. Here the CDR3 DNA reads TGTGCCAGCAGCTCGGCCAGACTAGCGGGAGGCACAGATACGCAGTATTTT.

The genes are TRBV7-2 and TRBJ2-2; TRBD2 might be the D (5 bases). Germline-derived CDR1 and CDR2 are SGHTA and FQGNSA. The CDR3 runs 14 residues. The CDR3 loop is CAAGSPGNTGELFF. The CDR3 nucleotides are TGTGCTGCGGGCAGCCCTGGGAACACCGGGGAGCTGTTTTTT. The full variable domain, its missing parts supplied by reference TRBV7-2 and TRBJ2-2, is GAGVSQSPSNKVTEKGKDVELRCDPISGHTALYWYRQSLGQGLEFLIYFQGNSAPDKSGLPSDRFSAERTGGSVSTLTIQRTQQEDSAVYLCAAGSPGNTGELFFGEGSRLTVL.

The chain is built from TRBV4-2 and TRBJ1-4; D remains ambiguous. CDR1 and CDR2 from the germline V gene are LGHNA and YNFKEQ. V was trimmed by 0 bases and J by 6 bases, leaving 14 bases between them. The CDR3 has 16 amino acids. CDR3 amino acids: CASSQDSPGSYEKLFF. The CDR3 nucleotides are TGTGCCAGCAGCCAAGACTCGCCAGGCTCATATGAAAAACTGTTTTTT.

The chain carries TRBV4-3 and TRBJ2-2; 10 positions match TRBD2. The trim removed 0 bases at V and 4 bases at J, leaving 2 bases unmatched. This CDR3 has 16 residues. The germline gives CDR1 LGHNA, CDR2 YSLEER. CDR3 DNA: TGCGCCAGCAGCCAAGACCTAGCGGGAGTCACCGGGGAGCTGTTTTTT. Amino acids: CASSQDLAGVTGELFF.

This clone came up once. The V call is TRBV29-1, the J call TRBJ1-3; D unresolved. V was trimmed by 3 bases and J by 2 bases, leaving 8 bases between them. In germline, CDR1 is SQVTM, CDR2 ANQGSEA. The CDR3 is 13 amino acids. CDR3 protein: CSVDPGPGNTIYF. CDR3 DNA sequence: TGCAGCGTTGACCCGGGCCCTGGAAACACCATATATTTT.

The chain recombines TRBV12-5 with TRBJ1-3; D is undetermined. In germline, CDR1 is LGHNT, CDR2 FRNRAP. Between the trimmed V and J ends, which lost 1 base and 5 bases, there was a span of 0 bases. The CDR3 has 11 residues. CDR3 DNA sequence: TGTGCTAGTGGTTTGGGAAACACCATATATTTT. Amino acids: CASGLGNTIYF.

V gene TRBV6-1 combines with J gene TRBJ2-3, with D possibly matching TRBD2 (5 bases). The V gene's germline CDR1 is MNHNS and CDR2 SASEGT. The V and J ends lost 4 bases and 2 bases respectively, with 10 bases between them. This CDR3 is built from 14 residues. As DNA, the CDR3 is TGTGCCAGCAGTGGGGAACTAGACACAGATACGCAGTATTTT. It encodes CASSGELDTDTQYF.

The V and J genes are TRBV2 and TRBJ2-7; 9 bases match TRBD2. In germline, CDR1 is SNHLY, CDR2 FYNNEI. The CDR3 runs to 14 residues. Germline trimming cut 8 bases from V and 7 bases from J; bases unmatched to any gene: 12. The CDR3: CASSRGSGSNEQYF. CDR3 DNA: TGTGCCAGCTCACGCGGTAGCGGGAGTAATGAGCAGTACTTC.

In this sample, this clone turned up once. This chain links TRBV6-6 with TRBJ2-1; D gene unclear. The CDR3 extends over 12 amino acids. Germline V lookup: CDR1 MNHNY, CDR2 SVGAGI (reference sequence). Trimming stripped 1 base from V and 5 bases from J, with 3 bases between. The CDR3 loop reads CASSYWHNEQFF. The CDR3 bases are TGTGCCAGCAGTTACTGGCACAATGAGCAGTTCTTC.

The chain recombines TRBV6-5 with TRBJ1-5, with D perhaps TRBD1 (5 bases). CDR1 and CDR2 from the germline V gene are MNHEY and SVGAGI. V was clipped by 5 bases and J by 7 bases, with 15 bases between them. CDR3 length: 14 amino acids. The CDR3 spells CASSNRIGAQPQHF. In nucleotides, the CDR3 is TGTGCCAGCAGTAACAGGATTGGGGCGCAGCCCCAGCATTTT.

The CDR3 coding sequence is TGTGCCACCAGCAGGACAGGGGGCTACGAGCAGTACTTC. This encodes CATSRTGGYEQYF. The chain couples TRBV15 to TRBJ2-7, with TRBD1 matching over 9 bases. Germline lookup yields CDR1 LNHNV and CDR2 YYDKDF (reference sequence). This CDR3 has 13 residues. V dropped 3 bases and J dropped 3; count of bases not matched to a gene: 0.